Listed below are T cell receptor beta chains from one sample, sequenced in a study of T cell responses to AZD1222 COVID-19 vaccine. TCRdb's copy holds only in-frame clones and misses some; the assay was immunoSEQ multiplex PCR. The table shows more than 45,000 clones, with 84% occurring only once. The sample in question was peripheral blood, obtained on day 0 of AZD1222 vaccination. Source of these receptors: an adult in good health. CDR3s include the opening cysteine and the closing phenylalanine or tryptophan. Each record gives: V gene, J gene, CDR3 protein.

>TRBV19|TRBJ1-2
CASSLGQGTGGYTF
>TRBV2|TRBJ1-1
CASSEWEQGAAFF
>TRBV19|TRBJ1-2
CASSRSSARGKNYGYTF
>TRBV5-1|TRBJ2-7
CASSLRTAYEQYF
>TRBV14|TRBJ1-4
CASSRQGGYEKLFF
>TRBV4-3|TRBJ2-7
CASSQYRGLAGHEQYF
>TRBV27|TRBJ1-4
CASSRRDRGREKLFF
>TRBV11-2|TRBJ2-5
CASTILRGNQETQYF
>TRBV2|TRBJ1-2
CASTFAGANYGYTF
>TRBV5-6|TRBJ1-2
CASRDGGVVYGYTF
>TRBV7-2|TRBJ2-3
CASSESTDTQYF
>TRBV19|TRBJ1-1
CASSPSQGGVTEAFF
>TRBV5-8|TRBJ2-7
CASSLPGQGRYEQYF
>TRBV5-1|TRBJ1-1
CASSTQGGDTEAFF
>TRBV7-3|TRBJ2-1
CASSPGGGRLYNEQFF
>TRBV11-3|TRBJ2-1
CASSPPGGTRASNEQFF
>TRBV29-1|TRBJ2-5
CSAGGETQYF
>TRBV11-2|TRBJ2-1
CASSFGLAEYNEQFF
>TRBV30|TRBJ1-2
CAWRLSELLGGYTF
>TRBV12-3/TRBV12-4|TRBJ1-1
CASTLWGTEAFF
>TRBV28|TRBJ1-2
CASSLSGTGGLGYTF
>TRBV7-8|TRBJ2-2
CASSLVGLYTGELFF
>TRBV5-8|TRBJ2-5
CASSLVPGKTQYF
>TRBV7-9|TRBJ1-4
CALGGGPTNEKLFF
>TRBV7-2|TRBJ2-7
CASSLGLINPYEQYF